This T cell receptor (beta chain) comes out of a study of PD-1 blockade in classical Hodgkin lymphoma. Study-wide results and limits: Relative to healthy donors, newly diagnosed patients reportedly had lower baseline TCR diversity, which was reported as lower still in relapsed/refractory patients. Patients who responded completely had about the same baseline diversity as newly diagnosed patients.

This clone has more than one count but fewer than ten. Its matching antigen is unknown. CDR3 length equals 15 residues. Trimming shortened V by 0 bases and J by 4 bases, and 13 bases separated the two germline ends. CDR1 is SGHRS, CDR2 YFSETQ, per germline. Time point given: cycle 4 day 1 (C4D1), after more than five weeks of nivolumab. Relapse was seen in all patients after autologous stem cell transplantation, and brentuximab vedotin exposure was variable. Patients reached a best response of complete response, partial response or progressive disease. Sequenced by immunoSEQ multiplex PCR; TCRdb stores in-frame clones only, minus some. This table has about 24,000 clones, under 90% appearing once.

This clonotype originated in a human donor with classical Hodgkin lymphoma. V gene TRBV5-1 combines with J gene TRBJ1-2; no firm D call. Sequencing used peripheral blood mononuclear cells (PBMCs), obtained before the fourth cycle of nivolumab. The CDR3 nucleotides are TGCGCCAGCAGCTTGGGACCAGAGACTCTCTATGGCTACACCTTC. Translating it yields CASSLGPETLYGYTF.